This T cell receptor beta chain was profiled in a study of blood T cell repertoires in COVID-19. The overall study: The United States, Italy and Spain provided the acute and convalescent COVID-19 samples. The analysed material was cDNA or gDNA that came from T cells, B-cell-depleted T cells, or PBMCs.

In the authors' methods: Amplified reference gene primers provided the basis for estimating nucleated cell counts. Repertoires were generated with immunoSEQ multiplex PCR, while TCRdb's copy carries only in-frame clones and drops some. V, J and clone size are those of that table, while D and trimming were read from the DNA. The sample holds 150,000 or so clones; around 74% are singletons and the top ten take about 3%. The CDR3 totals 12 residues. J gave up 10 bases and V 4 bases, and 6 bases lay outside the gene matches. This TCR came from a woman older than 75 with acute or convalescent COVID-19. Sequences were obtained from peripheral blood. The chain recombines TRBV12-3 or TRBV12-4 with TRBJ2-7; 8 bases match TRBD2. CDR3 in DNA: TGTGCCAGCAGTTCCTCTAGCGGGCTACAGTACTTC. The encoded protein is CASSSSSGLQYF.